This T cell receptor (beta chain) derives from a study of blood T cell repertoires in COVID-19. Overall study: Material from acute and convalescent COVID-19 was sourced from the United States, Italy and Spain. The cDNA or gDNA used as material had been derived from T cells, B-cell-depleted T cells, or PBMCs.

While infection was still active, Seattle patients were enrolled and then followed longitudinally. Produced via immunoSEQ multiplex PCR; TCRdb's table is partial and in-frame only. The data contain approximately 330,000 clones, around 90% of them seen just once; the ten biggest clones take up 9.9%. Trimming took 3 bases from V and 6 from J; bases not matched to a gene: 15. CDR3 length: 20 amino acids. CDR1 and CDR2 (germline): LGHNT, FRNRAP. Sequencing input: peripheral blood. The TCR was taken from a man aged 25 to 40 with COVID-19, enrolled during active disease. The chain uses TRBV12-5 and TRBJ2-2, with 14 bases that match TRBD2. As DNA, the CDR3 is TGTGCTAGTGGTTTCACTCCGGGACTAGCGGGAGATGGGAAAGCCGGGGAGCTGTTTTTT. Its translation is CASGFTPGLAGDGKAGELFF.